A single T cell receptor beta chain is shown here with its context. What it binds is unknown. This record belongs to a study of T cell repertoires in cytomegalovirus infection. The overall study: CMV infection and matching HLA type were both indicated by public TCR beta signatures. General study points: Summed frequency of public TCR beta families distinguished CMV carriers with the relevant HLA. The ex vivo response showed dominance by HLA-C-restricted CMV-specific TCR beta clonotypes.

The ends lost 3 bases at V and 6 bases at J; junction bases unmatched: 16. The germline gives CDR1 DFQATT, CDR2 SNEGSKA (reference sequence). The CDR3 consists of 17 residues. TCRdb re-analysed the reads in MiXCR, keeping a single row per CDR3 protein. The data show 740,000 or so distinct CDR3 sequences, roughly 35% seen once. This sequence was found in a human donor in good health (CMV status not recorded). Some clones in this sample may be carry-over from other donors' samples. The chain recombines TRBV20-1 with TRBJ2-3, with 9 bases that match TRBD2. The specimen sequenced was PBMCs. The CDR3 bases are TGCAGTGCTAGTTTCGTTCTCGCGGGAGGGCCAATCGATACGCAGTATTTT. Translating it yields CSASFVLAGGPIDTQYF.